This T cell receptor beta chain came from a study of beta chain features in type 1 diabetes. Isolated RNA was reverse transcribed in full, so expressed TCRB transcripts were sequenced. Average reads for naive, central memory and regulatory T cell samples were several million. Profiling relied on immunoSEQ multiplex PCR, and the TCRdb table lists in-frame clones only, not all of them. The sample contains 640,000 or so clones, 13% of which appear only once. The study's findings and limits: Significant though moderate, a shortening of TCRB CDR3s appeared in all four CD4+ subsets of Type 1 diabetes patients.

Note on this clone: Its antigen remains unknown.

Germline V gene data show CDR1 as SGDLS and CDR2 as YYNGEE. V shed 3 bases and J shed 4 bases, with 14 bases lying between them. The CDR3 contains 15 residues. Sequences were obtained from naive CD4+ T cells from blood. This chain joins TRBV9 and TRBJ1-3; D ambiguous. This clonotype originated in a man in his late teens or twenties with type 1 diabetes. The CDR3 loop reads CASSATDSTGNTIYF. The CDR3 coding sequence is TGTGCCAGCAGCGCGACTGACTCTACGGGAAACACCATATATTTT.